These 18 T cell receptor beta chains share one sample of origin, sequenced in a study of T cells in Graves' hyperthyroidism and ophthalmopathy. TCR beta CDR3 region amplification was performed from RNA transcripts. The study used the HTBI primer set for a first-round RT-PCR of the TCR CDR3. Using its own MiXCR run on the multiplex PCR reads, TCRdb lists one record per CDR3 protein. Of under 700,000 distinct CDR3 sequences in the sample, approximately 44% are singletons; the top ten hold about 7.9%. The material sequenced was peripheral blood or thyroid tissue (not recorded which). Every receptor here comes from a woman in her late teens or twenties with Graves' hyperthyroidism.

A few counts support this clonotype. The DNA of the CDR3 is TGCAGTGCTACTGCGGTTGCCTACGAGCAGTACTTC. Its protein product is CSATAVAYEQYF. This chain uses TRBV20-1 with TRBJ2-7; D is undetermined. V lost 4 bases and J 2 bases, leaving 9 bases between the germline ends. The CDR3 consists of 12 residues. Germline V gives CDR1 DFQATT, CDR2 SNEGSKA (reference sequence).

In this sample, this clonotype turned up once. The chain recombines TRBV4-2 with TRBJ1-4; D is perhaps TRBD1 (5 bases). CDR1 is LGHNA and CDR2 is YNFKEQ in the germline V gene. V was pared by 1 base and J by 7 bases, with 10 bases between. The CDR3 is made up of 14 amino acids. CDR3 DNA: TGTGCCAGCAGCCAAGGACGGGGCACTGAAAAACTGTTTTTT. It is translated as CASSQGRGTEKLFF.

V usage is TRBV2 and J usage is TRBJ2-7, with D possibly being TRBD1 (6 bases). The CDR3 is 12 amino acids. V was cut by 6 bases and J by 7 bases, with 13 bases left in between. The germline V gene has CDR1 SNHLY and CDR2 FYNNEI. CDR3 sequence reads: CASSNRDFEQYF. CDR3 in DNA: TGTGCCAGCAGCAACAGGGATTTTGAGCAGTACTTC.

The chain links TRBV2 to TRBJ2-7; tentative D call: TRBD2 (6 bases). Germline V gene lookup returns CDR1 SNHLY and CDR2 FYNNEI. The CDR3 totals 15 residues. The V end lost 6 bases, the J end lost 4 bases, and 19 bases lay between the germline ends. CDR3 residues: CASSQDYVGGYEQYF. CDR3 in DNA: TGTGCCAGCAGCCAAGATTACGTCGGGGGTTACGAGCAGTACTTC.

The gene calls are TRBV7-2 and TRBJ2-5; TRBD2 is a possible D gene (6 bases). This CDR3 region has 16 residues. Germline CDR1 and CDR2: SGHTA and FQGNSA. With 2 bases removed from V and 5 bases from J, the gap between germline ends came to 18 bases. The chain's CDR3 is CASSLSGAGLGETQYF. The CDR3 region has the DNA TGTGCCAGCAGCTTATCCGGGGCGGGACTGGGGGAGACCCAGTACTTC.

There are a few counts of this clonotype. CDR3: CSARETGVNSPLHF. The DNA of the CDR3 is TGCAGTGCTAGGGAGACAGGGGTAAATTCACCCCTCCACTTT. V and J are TRBV20-1 and TRBJ1-6; 8 bases align to TRBD1. The germline V gene has CDR1 DFQATT and CDR2 SNEGSKA (reference sequence). J was trimmed by 7 bases and V by 3 bases; bases with no gene match: 5. This CDR3 spans 14 amino acids.

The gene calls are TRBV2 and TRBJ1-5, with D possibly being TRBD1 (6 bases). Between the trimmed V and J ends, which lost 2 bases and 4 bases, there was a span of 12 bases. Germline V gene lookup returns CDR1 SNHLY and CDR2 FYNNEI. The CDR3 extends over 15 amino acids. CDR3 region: CASSEMSGVNQPQHF. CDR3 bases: TGTGCCAGCAGTGAAATGTCAGGGGTTAATCAGCCCCAGCATTTT.

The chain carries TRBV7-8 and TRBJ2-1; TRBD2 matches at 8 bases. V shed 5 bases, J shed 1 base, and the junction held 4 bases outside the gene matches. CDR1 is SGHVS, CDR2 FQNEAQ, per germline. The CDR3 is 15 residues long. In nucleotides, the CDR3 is TGTGCCAGCAGCCCGGGAGGGTGGTCCTACAATGAGCAGTTCTTC. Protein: CASSPGGWSYNEQFF.

Here the CDR3 reads CASSATSNTGELFF. The CDR3, as DNA: TGTGCCAGCAGTGCGACTAGCAACACCGGGGAGCTGTTTTTT. The chain recombines TRBV7-2 with TRBJ2-2; TRBD2 aligns across 7 bases. Per germline, CDR1 SGHTA and CDR2 FQGNSA. There are 14 residues in the CDR3. V was pared by 6 bases and J by 2 bases, with 3 bases of the junction left unmatched. Drawing the rest from reference TRBV7-2 and TRBJ2-2, the complete variable domain is GAGVSQSPSNKVTEKGKDVELRCDPISGHTALYWYRQSLGQGLEFLIYFQGNSAPDKSGLPSDRFSAERTGGSVSTLTIQRTQQEDSAVYLCASSATSNTGELFFGEGSRLTVL.

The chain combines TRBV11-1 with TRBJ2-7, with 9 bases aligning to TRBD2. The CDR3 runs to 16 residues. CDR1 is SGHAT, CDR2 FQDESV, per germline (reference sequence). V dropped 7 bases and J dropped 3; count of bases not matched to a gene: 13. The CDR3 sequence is CASTGTSWLGRYEQYF. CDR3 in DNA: TGTGCCAGCACCGGGACTAGCTGGTTGGGGCGCTACGAGCAGTACTTC. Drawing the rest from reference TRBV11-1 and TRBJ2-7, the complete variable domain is EAEVAQSPRYKITEKSQAVAFWCDPISGHATLYWYRQILGQGPELLVQFQDESVVDDSQLPKDRFSAERLKGVDSTLKIQPAELGDSAMYLCASTGTSWLGRYEQYFGPGTRLTVT.

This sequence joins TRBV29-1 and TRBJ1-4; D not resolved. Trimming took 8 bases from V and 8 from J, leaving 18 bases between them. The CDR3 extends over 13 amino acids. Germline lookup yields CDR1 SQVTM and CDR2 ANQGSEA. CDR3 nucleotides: TGCAGCCCCAGATCCGCCCCGGAGGAAAAACTGTTTTTT. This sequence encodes CSPRSAPEEKLFF.

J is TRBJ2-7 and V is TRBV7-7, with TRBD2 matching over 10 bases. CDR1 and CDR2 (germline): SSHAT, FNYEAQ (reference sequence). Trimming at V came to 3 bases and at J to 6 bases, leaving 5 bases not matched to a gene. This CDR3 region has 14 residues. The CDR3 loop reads CASSFGLAESEQYF. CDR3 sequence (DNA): TGTGCCAGCAGCTTCGGACTAGCGGAGTCCGAGCAGTACTTC.

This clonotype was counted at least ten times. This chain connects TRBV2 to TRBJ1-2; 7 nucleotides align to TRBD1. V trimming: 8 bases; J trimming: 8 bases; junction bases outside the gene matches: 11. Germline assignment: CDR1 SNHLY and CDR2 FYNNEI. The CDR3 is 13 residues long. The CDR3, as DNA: TGTGCCAGCCAGGGACAGCCATCCTTGGGCTACACCTTC. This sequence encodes CASQGQPSLGYTF.

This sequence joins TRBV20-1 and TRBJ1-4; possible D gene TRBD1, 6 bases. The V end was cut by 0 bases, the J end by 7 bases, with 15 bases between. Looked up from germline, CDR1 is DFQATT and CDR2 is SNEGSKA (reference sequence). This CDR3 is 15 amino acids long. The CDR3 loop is CSARDRGREGEKLFF. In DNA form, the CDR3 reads TGCAGTGCTAGAGATCGGGGGCGCGAGGGTGAAAAACTGTTTTTT.

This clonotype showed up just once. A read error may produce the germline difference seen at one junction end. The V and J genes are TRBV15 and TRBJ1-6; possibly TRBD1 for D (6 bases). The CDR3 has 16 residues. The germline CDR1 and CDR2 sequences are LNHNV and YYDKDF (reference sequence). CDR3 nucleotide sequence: TGTGCCAGCAGCCAGCGATCAGGGGCTTATAATTCACCCCTCCACTTT. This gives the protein CASSQRSGAYNSPLHF.

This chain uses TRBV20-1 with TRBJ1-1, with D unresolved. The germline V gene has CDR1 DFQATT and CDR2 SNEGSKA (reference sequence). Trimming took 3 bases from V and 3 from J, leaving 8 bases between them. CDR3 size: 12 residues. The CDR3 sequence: CSASPLDTEAFF. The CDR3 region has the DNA TGCAGTGCTAGCCCCCTGGACACTGAAGCTTTCTTT.

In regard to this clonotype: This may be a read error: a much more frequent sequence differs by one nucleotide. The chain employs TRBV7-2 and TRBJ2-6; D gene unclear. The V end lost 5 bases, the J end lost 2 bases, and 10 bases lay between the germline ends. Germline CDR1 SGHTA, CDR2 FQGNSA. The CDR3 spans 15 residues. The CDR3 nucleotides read TGTGCCAGCAGCCTAACACCAGCTGGGGCCAACGTCCTGACTTTC. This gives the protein CASSLTPAGANVLTF.

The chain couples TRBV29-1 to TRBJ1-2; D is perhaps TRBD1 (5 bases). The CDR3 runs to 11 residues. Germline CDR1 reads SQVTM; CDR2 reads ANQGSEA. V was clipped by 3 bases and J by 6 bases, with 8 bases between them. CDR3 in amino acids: CSVDLTDGYTF. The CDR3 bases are TGCAGCGTTGACCTGACAGATGGCTACACCTTC.